These 30 T cell receptor beta chains share one sample of origin, sequenced in a study of persistence of HIV-infected CD4 T cells. Nonspecific anti-CD3/anti-CD28 bead stimulation represents the broad CD4+ T cell repertoire. Sorting selected CD4+ T cells upregulating both CD40 ligand and CD69. This was the immunoSEQ version 4 assay in survey mode. Some clones are missing from TCRdb's copy, which holds only in-frame ones; the method was immunoSEQ multiplex PCR. The repertoire holds 35,000 to 55,000 clones, about 89% seen once, with about 0.94% in the top ten. These receptors have no identified antigens. Sequencing used CD4+ T cells sorted from PBMCs after approximately 19-hour stimulation, obtained from a patient who received antiretroviral therapy. Receptors were obtained from an adult man with HIV who was CMV-seropositive.

The chain joins TRBV3-1 (or the pseudogene TRBV3-2) to TRBJ1-2, with a possible D match to TRBD1 (6 bases). Germline CDR1 is LGHDT and CDR2 is YNNKEL (reference sequence). Trimming removed 0 bases from V and 4 bases from J, with 9 bases in between. This CDR3 is 14 amino acids long. This CDR3 reads CASSQDPTGYGYTF. CDR3 nucleotide sequence: TGTGCCAGCAGCCAAGACCCGACAGGCTATGGCTACACCTTC.

The gene calls are TRBV6-5 and TRBJ1-1; the D gene is possibly TRBD1 (6 bases). The CDR3 contains 14 residues. Trimming removed 7 bases from V and 1 base from J, with 13 bases in between. Germline V gives CDR1 MNHEY, CDR2 SVGAGI. CDR3 protein: CASTLDRRNTEAFF. The CDR3 coding sequence is TGTGCCAGCACCCTAGACAGGAGGAACACTGAAGCTTTCTTT.

The V gene is TRBV5-4, the J gene TRBJ2-7; 8 bases agree with TRBD1. Germline lookup yields CDR1 SGHNT and CDR2 YYREEE (reference sequence). J gave up 2 bases and V 3 bases, and 4 bases lay outside the gene matches. The CDR3 contains 14 residues. This CDR3 reads CASSSRDRTYEQYF. The DNA for the CDR3 is TGTGCCAGCAGCTCCCGGGACAGGACCTACGAGCAGTACTTC.

This chain connects TRBV6-1 to TRBJ2-3, with 7 bases aligning to TRBD2. Germline lookup yields CDR1 MNHNS and CDR2 SASEGT. This CDR3 region has 16 residues. Losses at the gene ends were 0 bases for V and 2 bases for J; bases not matched to a gene: 5. The CDR3 sequence is CASSEARGTITDTQYF. CDR3 DNA: TGTGCCAGCAGTGAAGCGCGGGGGACCATCACAGATACGCAGTATTTT.

The chain is built from TRBV6-5 and TRBJ1-4; D may be TRBD1 (6 bases). V was clipped by 6 bases and J by 0 bases, with 11 bases between them. The CDR3 extends over 15 amino acids. In germline, CDR1 is MNHEY, CDR2 SVGAGI. DNA of the CDR3: TGTGCCAGCAGAGGGACATTCTCAACTAATGAAAAACTGTTTTTT. It encodes CASRGTFSTNEKLFF.

The chain is built from TRBV10-3 and TRBJ1-1; perhaps TRBD1 as D (5 bases). Trimming took 6 bases from V and 0 from J, leaving 11 bases between them. The CDR3 extends over 14 amino acids. The germline CDR1 and CDR2 sequences are ENHRY and SYGVKD. The CDR3 DNA sequence: TGTGCCATCAGCAGGGCGGCCATGAACACTGAAGCTTTCTTT. Its translation: CAISRAAMNTEAFF.

In the case of this clone: One end of the junction fails to match germline, which may point to a read error. CDR3 protein: CATSDRTRKQPQHF. CDR3 DNA sequence: TGTGCCACCAGTGACCGGACTCGCAAGCAGCCCCAGCATTTT. The chain links TRBV24-1 to TRBJ1-5; D is unclear. The length of the CDR3 is 14 residues. Germline assignment: CDR1 KGHDR and CDR2 SFDVKD.

The rearrangement links TRBV24-1 to TRBJ1-5; D ambiguous. Germline loops: CDR1 KGHDR, CDR2 SFDVKD. Trimming left V 4 bases short and J 6 bases short, with 9 bases between. The CDR3 is made up of 13 amino acids. CDR3: CATSDPLGQPQHF. In nucleotides, the CDR3 is TGTGCCACCAGTGACCCCCTTGGTCAGCCCCAGCATTTT.

This chain uses TRBV19 with TRBJ2-3, with 9 bases lining up with TRBD2. The CDR3 totals 15 residues. CDR1 and CDR2 (germline): LNHDA, SQIVND (reference sequence). After removal of 5 bases from V and 2 bases from J, the junction contained 5 bases not matched to a gene. CDR3 loop: CASSVAGAYTDTQYF. CDR3 DNA: TGTGCCAGTAGTGTAGCGGGGGCCTACACAGATACGCAGTATTTT.

This clone occurred once. V and J are TRBV5-1 and TRBJ1-2; D perhaps matches TRBD1 (5 bases). Trimming took 0 bases from V and 4 from J, leaving 16 bases between them. This CDR3 contains 16 residues. Germline V gene sequence: CDR1 SGHRS, CDR2 YFSETQ. CDR3 nucleotides: TGCGCCAGCAGCTTGGAAGTGGGGGTTAACCTCTATGGCTACACCTTC. Protein product: CASSLEVGVNLYGYTF.

This clone was seen a single time. The CDR3 loop reads CASSMLTAEKRNQPQHF. As DNA, the CDR3 is TGTGCCAGTAGTATGCTGACAGCCGAGAAGCGCAATCAGCCCCAGCATTTT. The chain links TRBV19 to TRBJ1-5; D perhaps matches TRBD1 (5 bases). The V gene's germline CDR1 is LNHDA and CDR2 SQIVND (reference sequence). This CDR3 comprises 17 residues. V was shortened by 3 bases and J by 2 bases, with 17 bases between the two germline ends.

This chain uses TRBV6-5 with TRBJ2-1, with 9 bases fitting TRBD2. Germline trimming cut 8 bases from V and 7 bases from J; bases unmatched to any gene: 12. CDR3 length equals 15 residues. Germline lookup yields CDR1 MNHEY and CDR2 SVGAGI. Here the CDR3 reads CASSLTSGFLNEQFF. DNA for the CDR3: TGTGCCAGCTCACTGACTAGCGGTTTTCTGAATGAGCAGTTCTTC.

This clone was counted once. The chain is built from TRBV2 and TRBJ1-1, with D possibly TRBD1 on 5 matching bases. The length of the CDR3 is 12 residues. Per the germline V gene, CDR1 is SNHLY and CDR2 is FYNNEI. Trimming took 5 bases from V and 7 from J, leaving 11 bases between them. The CDR3 nucleotides are TGTGCCAGCAGTCTGGGGGGAATTGAAGCTTTCTTT. It translates to CASSLGGIEAFF.

The chain employs TRBV3-1 (or the pseudogene TRBV3-2) and TRBJ1-5; 12 bases line up with TRBD1. The CDR3 covers 17 residues. The trim removed 6 bases at V and 4 bases at J, leaving 10 bases unmatched. The germline CDR1 and CDR2 sequences are LGHDT and YNNKEL (reference sequence). This chain's CDR3 is CASSPGTGGALNQPQHF. CDR3 DNA: TGTGCCAGCAGTCCAGGGACAGGGGGCGCATTGAATCAGCCCCAGCATTTT.

V is TRBV3-1 (or the pseudogene TRBV3-2) and J is TRBJ2-7; the D is unclear. This CDR3 spans 13 amino acids. Germline lookup yields CDR1 LGHDT and CDR2 YNNKEL (reference sequence). Trimming left V 2 bases short and J 3 bases short, with 8 bases between. CDR3 sequence: CASSQTSSYEQYF. The CDR3 DNA is TGTGCCAGCAGCCAAACATCTAGCTACGAGCAGTACTTC.

The V gene is TRBV5-1, the J gene TRBJ2-6, with no clear D. Per the germline V gene, CDR1 is SGHRS and CDR2 is YFSETQ. There are 15 residues in the CDR3. V was pared by 5 bases and J by 4 bases, with 13 bases between. CDR3 sequence reads: CASSPGAFGANVLTF. As DNA, the CDR3 is TGCGCCAGCAGTCCCGGCGCCTTCGGGGCCAACGTCCTGACTTTC.

This chain joins TRBV27 and TRBJ2-4; no reliable D call. CDR3 length: 14 amino acids. V lost 7 bases and J lost 0, with 10 bases in between. Germline loops: CDR1 MNHEY, CDR2 SMNVEV (reference sequence). The CDR3 spells CASKSRVAKNIQYF. The CDR3 region has the DNA TGTGCCAGCAAGAGTAGGGTAGCCAAAAACATTCAGTACTTC.

The chain carries TRBV27 and TRBJ1-2, with 9 bases that match TRBD1. Trimming cost V 5 bases and J 6 bases; bases outside gene matches: 7. The CDR3 runs to 14 residues. Germline V gene sequence: CDR1 MNHEY, CDR2 SMNVEV (reference sequence). In nucleotides, the CDR3 is TGTGCCAGCAGTCGGGACAGGGAGCCCCATGGCTACACCTTC. It yields the protein CASSRDREPHGYTF.

This chain joins TRBV6-5 and TRBJ2-3, with 9 nucleotides matching TRBD1. The CDR3 sequence is 15 residues long. From germline, CDR1 is MNHEY and CDR2 SVGAGI. The V segment lost 5 bases and the J segment 4 bases; nucleotides outside the gene matches: 7. The CDR3 region is CASSNPDRGSDTQYF. CDR3 nucleotides: TGTGCCAGCAGTAACCCGGACAGGGGATCAGATACGCAGTATTTT.

The chain employs TRBV6-6 and TRBJ1-5; D is unresolved. CDR1 MNHNY and CDR2 SVGAGI come from the germline V gene (reference sequence). V lost 2 bases to trimming and J lost 0 bases, with 11 bases between them. This CDR3 region has 16 residues. The CDR3 loop reads CASSYLEYSSNQPQHF. The CDR3, as DNA: TGTGCCAGCAGTTACCTTGAGTATAGTAGCAATCAGCCCCAGCATTTT.

The chain employs TRBV6-1 and TRBJ2-1; D remains unclear. This CDR3 spans 16 amino acids. Germline lookup yields CDR1 MNHNS and CDR2 SASEGT. V was pared by 0 bases and J by 7 bases, with 16 bases between. Written as DNA, the CDR3 is TGTGCCAGCAGTGAAGCGGGATCACGGTGGGATAATGAGCAGTTCTTC. As protein: CASSEAGSRWDNEQFF.

This clone was counted a few times. This chain uses TRBV2 with TRBJ1-2, with D perhaps TRBD1 (5 bases). The germline V and J ends were trimmed by 2 bases and 5 bases, with 9 bases remaining between them. The CDR3 extends over 13 amino acids. CDR1 is SNHLY, CDR2 FYNNEI, per germline. The CDR3 nucleotides are TGTGCCAGCAGTGAACCAGGGTGGTATGGCTACACCTTC. Translation gives CASSEPGWYGYTF.

Only one count was recorded for this clone. The V call is TRBV2, the J call TRBJ1-2; D is uncertain. Germline values: CDR1 SNHLY, CDR2 FYNNEI. The CDR3 has 13 amino acids. Trimming stripped 4 bases from V and 0 bases from J, with 6 bases between. CDR3 in DNA: TGTGCCAGCAGTGGTAGCTCTAACTATGGCTACACCTTC. Protein sequence: CASSGSSNYGYTF.

The CDR3 loop is CASQPGYGEKLFF. In nucleotides, the CDR3 is TGTGCCAGCCAGCCGGGGTATGGTGAAAAACTGTTTTTT. V gene TRBV6-5 combines with J gene TRBJ1-4; no clear D gene. Germline V gives CDR1 MNHEY, CDR2 SVGAGI. V lost 8 bases, J lost 7 bases, and 14 bases lay in between. This CDR3 is 13 amino acids long.

The chain links TRBV28 to TRBJ2-7; no definite D call. CDR1 is MDHEN, CDR2 SYDVKM, per germline. V lost 2 bases, J lost 5 bases, and 13 bases lay in between. The CDR3 sequence is 14 residues long. The CDR3 bases are TGTGCCAGCAGTTTAAAAGGGCCTCCGGACGAGCAGTACTTC. The encoded protein is CASSLKGPPDEQYF.

The chain has TRBV5-5 and TRBJ1-2, with 8 bases aligning to TRBD1. There are 16 residues in the CDR3. Germline CDR1 and CDR2: SGHKS and YYEKEE (reference sequence). V lost 2 bases to trimming and J lost 3 bases; unmatched junction nucleotides: 9. The CDR3 reads CASSFQTGVADYGYTF. CDR3 coding DNA: TGTGCCAGCAGCTTCCAGACAGGGGTGGCGGACTATGGCTACACCTTC.

The chain combines TRBV29-1 with TRBJ2-3; 8 positions match TRBD2. CDR1 and CDR2 (germline): SQVTM, ANQGSEA. V lost 3 bases and J lost 1; bases outside the gene matches: 0. CDR3 length equals 13 residues. The CDR3 DNA is TGCAGCGTTGAGCGGGGGGGCACAGATACGCAGTATTTT. Amino acid sequence: CSVERGGTDTQYF.

This chain uses TRBV5-1 with TRBJ2-1; 8 nucleotides line up with TRBD1. V dropped 4 bases and J dropped 11; count of bases not matched to a gene: 11. The CDR3 is 14 amino acids. The germline CDR1 and CDR2 sequences are SGHRS and YFSETQ. CDR3 DNA sequence: TGCGCCAGCAGCCAGGAACCCTCAGGGGGCCAGCAGTTCTTC. It translates to CASSQEPSGGQQFF. The variable domain in full, with the rest retrieved from reference TRBV5-1 and TRBJ2-1, is KAGVTQTPRYLIKTRGQQVTLSCSPISGHRSVSWYQQTPGQGLQFLFEYFSETQRNKGNFPGRFSGRQFSNSRSEMNVSTLELGDSALYLCASSQEPSGGQQFFGPGTRLTVL.

J is TRBJ2-6 and V is TRBV29-1, with unresolved D. V lost 5 bases and J lost 1, with 3 bases in between. The germline gives CDR1 SQVTM, CDR2 ANQGSEA. The CDR3 is made up of 12 amino acids. CDR3 sequence reads: CSVRSGANVLTF. In nucleotides, the CDR3 is TGCAGCGTTAGATCTGGGGCCAACGTCCTGACTTTC.

CDR3 protein: CASSLARGQGGYTNSPLHF. In DNA form, the CDR3 reads TGTGCCAGCAGCTTAGCGCGAGGACAGGGAGGGTATACTAATTCACCCCTCCACTTT. The chain joins TRBV7-2 to TRBJ1-6; TRBD1 aligns across 8 bases. The CDR3 is made up of 19 amino acids. Per the germline V gene, CDR1 is SGHTA and CDR2 is FQGNSA. The V gene end was trimmed by 0 bases and the J gene end by 6 bases; junction bases not matched to a gene: 13.